Below, 31 T cell receptor beta chains from the same sample are listed, as sequenced in a study of cytomegalovirus exposure and HLA in healthy donors. The PCR had 60 Vbeta and 13 Jbeta primers. Some clones are missing from TCRdb's copy, which holds only in-frame ones; the method was immunoSEQ multiplex PCR. The sample shows 150,000 to 200,000 clones, roughly 72% of them seen only once. What was sequenced was PBMCs. The origin of the receptors is a woman in her 30s in good health and CMV-seropositive.

This chain connects TRBV2 to TRBJ2-3, with 7 positions matching TRBD2. Germline V gives CDR1 SNHLY, CDR2 FYNNEI. The CDR3 loop spans 12 amino acids. V trimming: 7 bases; J trimming: 4 bases; junction bases outside the gene matches: 2. CDR3 in amino acids: CASNLAADTQYF. In DNA, the CDR3 is TGTGCCAGCAACCTAGCGGCAGATACGCAGTATTTT.

The chain joins TRBV11-2 to TRBJ1-1, with 7 bases lining up with TRBD1. Losses at the gene ends were 3 bases for V and 4 bases for J; bases not matched to a gene: 11. Looked up from germline, CDR1 is SGHAT and CDR2 is FQNNGV. The CDR3 loop spans 16 amino acids. For the CDR3, the DNA is TGTGCCAGCAGCTTCTGGACAGGAGACGGGGGCACTGAAGCTTTCTTT. Its protein is CASSFWTGDGGTEAFF. The variable domain in full, completed from reference TRBV11-2 and TRBJ1-1, reads EAGVAQSPRYKIIEKRQSVAFWCNPISGHATLYWYQQILGQGPKLLIQFQNNGVVDDSQLPKDRFSAERLKGVDSTLKIQPAKLEDSAVYLCASSFWTGDGGTEAFFGQGTRLTVV.

As to this clone: The junction does not match germline at one end; this may be a read error. V usage is TRBV28 and J usage is TRBJ2-1; D possibly corresponds to TRBD2 (7 bases). This CDR3 comprises 14 residues. CDR1 and CDR2 from the germline V gene are MDHEN and SYDVKM. CDR3 sequence: CASSSGGGINELFF. Here the CDR3 DNA reads TGTGCCAGCAGCTCTGGCGGGGGCATCAATGAGCTGTTCTTC.

The chain combines TRBV27 with TRBJ2-1, with a weak D call TRBD1 (5 bases). V was shortened by 8 bases and J by 0 bases, with 17 bases between the two germline ends. The CDR3 is made up of 16 amino acids. Germline-derived CDR1 and CDR2 are MNHEY and SMNVEV (reference sequence). The CDR3 spells CASGYRRQSSYNEQFF. The CDR3 DNA is TGTGCCAGCGGATACAGGCGACAGAGCTCCTACAATGAGCAGTTCTTC.

This clone was counted a few times. The rearrangement joins TRBV7-2 to TRBJ1-1; no clear D gene. CDR1 SGHTA and CDR2 FQGNSA come from the germline V gene. V lost 5 bases to trimming and J lost 5 bases, with 12 bases between them. CDR3 length: 13 amino acids. The CDR3 here is CASSPYTGTEAFF. CDR3 sequence (DNA): TGTGCCAGCAGCCCTTACACGGGGACTGAAGCTTTCTTT.

The chain combines TRBV2 with TRBJ1-2; D perhaps matches TRBD1 (6 bases). The CDR3 is 15 amino acids. The V gene's germline CDR1 is SNHLY and CDR2 FYNNEI. V shed 4 bases and J shed 1 base, with 13 bases lying between them. CDR3 DNA sequence: TGTGCCAGCAGTGTAGGACAGCTCTATAACTATGGCTACACCTTC. It specifies CASSVGQLYNYGYTF.

V usage is TRBV6-5 and J usage is TRBJ1-1; 9 bases fit TRBD1. This CDR3 is 15 amino acids long. J lost 4 bases, V lost 1 base, and 4 bases had no gene match. Per germline, CDR1 MNHEY and CDR2 SVGAGI. The CDR3 loop is CASSYFRDRATEAFF. The CDR3 nucleotides are TGTGCCAGCAGTTACTTCCGGGACAGGGCCACTGAAGCTTTCTTT.

The chain recombines TRBV27 with TRBJ2-5; a weak D match, TRBD1 (6 bases). Germline assignment: CDR1 MNHEY and CDR2 SMNVEV (reference sequence). The CDR3 sequence is 13 residues long. The V gene lost 6 bases and the J gene lost 5 bases, with 13 bases spanning the gap. The CDR3 protein is CASSYTGTETQYF. DNA for the CDR3: TGTGCCAGCAGCTATACAGGGACGGAGACCCAGTACTTC.

The chain couples TRBV9 to TRBJ2-1; 8 positions match TRBD2. The CDR3 spans 17 residues. J gave up 8 bases and V 3 bases, and 16 bases lay outside the gene matches. Per germline, CDR1 SGDLS and CDR2 YYNGEE. CDR3 loop: CASSAQHSGSHKYEQFF. CDR3 in DNA: TGTGCCAGCAGCGCTCAACACAGCGGGAGCCACAAGTATGAGCAGTTCTTC.

Regarding this clone: This CDR3 is also generated by other DNA sequences in the sample. This chain uses TRBV7-9 with TRBJ1-1; no reliable D call. The germline V and J ends were trimmed by 1 base and 1 base, with 4 bases remaining between them. CDR1 is SEHNR and CDR2 is FQNEAQ in the germline V gene (reference sequence). The CDR3 length is 13 residues. CDR3 DNA sequence: TGTGCCAGCAGCTTAGGACAGAACACTGAAGCTTTCTTT. It yields the protein CASSLGQNTEAFF.

The chain combines TRBV12-5 with TRBJ1-2; 10 nucleotides match TRBD1. This CDR3 comprises 14 residues. Germline trimming cut 1 base from V and 7 bases from J; bases unmatched to any gene: 3. CDR1 and CDR2 from the germline V gene are LGHNT and FRNRAP. CDR3 DNA sequence: TGTGCTAGTGGTTTGGGACAGGGGGCGCGTGGCTACACCTTC. It is translated as CASGLGQGARGYTF.

This clone was detected once. The gene calls are TRBV4-1 and TRBJ2-1; 7 nucleotides align to TRBD2. This CDR3 is 18 amino acids long. In germline, CDR1 is MGHRA, CDR2 YSYEKL. Unmatched junction bases numbered 8, after V lost 0 bases and J lost 0 bases. For the CDR3, the DNA is TGCGCCAGCAGCCAAGAAAGCGGGGCCGCTAGCTCCTACAATGAGCAGTTCTTC. It codes for CASSQESGAASSYNEQFF.

The gene calls are TRBV25-1 and TRBJ1-1; the match to TRBD1 covers 9 bases. After removal of 5 bases from V and 10 bases from J, the junction contained 14 bases not matched to a gene. The CDR3 contains 15 residues. Germline V gene data show CDR1 as MGHDK and CDR2 as SYGVNS. CDR3 residues: CASSTRPDRGGGAFF. The CDR3, as DNA: TGTGCCAGCAGTACCAGACCGGACAGGGGAGGGGGAGCTTTCTTT.

The CDR3 coding sequence is TGTGCCAGCAGCTCCCTTGGGGCTTCTGAAGCTTTCTTT. Its protein is CASSSLGASEAFF. The J gene is TRBJ1-1, the V gene TRBV5-6, with D tentatively TRBD1 (5 bases). Germline assignment: CDR1 SGHDT and CDR2 YYEEEE. This CDR3 has 13 amino acids. Trimming shortened V by 3 bases and J by 6 bases, and 12 bases separated the two germline ends.

The chain has TRBV9 and TRBJ2-4; the D gene is possibly TRBD2 (6 bases). V lost 0 bases and J 8 bases, leaving 9 bases between the germline ends. The V gene's germline CDR1 is SGDLS and CDR2 YYNGEE. The CDR3 totals 13 residues. The chain's CDR3 is CASSVGLADIQYF. CDR3 sequence (DNA): TGTGCCAGCAGCGTAGGGTTAGCGGACATTCAGTACTTC.

The chain recombines TRBV29-1 with TRBJ2-7; 8 bases are a match to TRBD1. Germline CDR1 is SQVTM and CDR2 is ANQGSEA. CDR3 length: 12 residues. V lost 6 bases and J lost 6; bases outside the gene matches: 7. The CDR3 region has the DNA TGCAGCGTGGGACAGGACTTATTCGAGCAGTACTTC. It yields the protein CSVGQDLFEQYF.

The chain couples TRBV30 to TRBJ1-6; 7 bases agree with TRBD1. CDR3 size: 16 residues. Germline V CDR1 and CDR2: GTSNPN, SVGIG (reference sequence). J gave up 8 bases and V 4 bases, and 14 bases lay outside the gene matches. In DNA form, the CDR3 reads TGTGCCTGGACTAAATTCAAGGGACAGTACTATTCACCCCTCCACTTT. This gives the protein CAWTKFKGQYYSPLHF.

V gene TRBV9 combines with J gene TRBJ1-2; D may be TRBD1 (5 bases). There are 16 residues in the CDR3. V was clipped by 0 bases and J by 0 bases, with 12 bases between them. Germline V gene sequence: CDR1 SGDLS, CDR2 YYNGEE. CDR3 DNA: TGTGCCAGCAGCGTAGGGGGGGGAGGAACTAACTATGGCTACACCTTC. Amino acid sequence: CASSVGGGGTNYGYTF.

The J gene is TRBJ2-3, the V gene TRBV7-2; D ambiguous. The CDR3 spans 19 residues. Germline lookup yields CDR1 SGHTA and CDR2 FQGNSA. With 2 bases removed from V and 2 bases from J, the gap between germline ends came to 23 bases. This CDR3 is CASSLLVARGHHSTDTQYF. CDR3 DNA: TGTGCCAGCAGCTTACTCGTTGCGCGTGGGCACCATTCCACAGATACGCAGTATTTT.

This clone has only a few counts. This chain links TRBV5-1 with TRBJ1-1; unclear D gene. This CDR3 is built from 13 residues. Trimming removed 3 bases from V and 5 bases from J, with 11 bases in between. In germline, CDR1 is SGHRS, CDR2 YFSETQ. The CDR3 sequence is CASSSEPVTEAFF. The CDR3 DNA follows: TGCGCCAGCAGCTCCGAACCAGTTACTGAAGCTTTCTTT.

The count of this clone is one. The chain is built from TRBV30 and TRBJ1-2; D ambiguous. Deletions cut 3 bases from V and 8 bases from J, with 16 bases between. This CDR3 region has 13 residues. Germline V gene lookup returns CDR1 GTSNPN and CDR2 SVGIG (reference sequence). The DNA of the CDR3 is TGTGCCTGGAGCCCCCCCCCACTTCGGGGCTACACCTTC. Its translation is CAWSPPPLRGYTF.

V is TRBV19 and J is TRBJ1-5; no clear D. Deletions cut 3 bases from V and 2 bases from J, with 14 bases between. Germline CDR1 LNHDA, CDR2 SQIVND (reference sequence). The CDR3 loop spans 16 amino acids. The CDR3, as DNA: TGTGCCAGTAGTATCCCGAAGCGGTGGGGCAATCAGCCCCAGCATTTT. This gives the protein CASSIPKRWGNQPQHF. Drawing the rest from reference TRBV19 and TRBJ1-5, the complete variable domain is DGGITQSPKYLFRKEGQNVTLSCEQNLNHDAMYWYRQDPGQGLRLIYYSQIVNDFQKGDIAEGYSVSREKKESFPLTVTSAQKNPTAFYLCASSIPKRWGNQPQHFGDGTRLSIL.

This clone was picked up one time. The J gene is TRBJ2-5, the V gene TRBV6-1; 11 bases map to TRBD1. Trimming cost V 0 bases and J 9 bases; bases outside gene matches: 9. This CDR3 region has 16 residues. The germline V gene has CDR1 MNHNS and CDR2 SASEGT. CDR3 residues: CASSEAGTGGIRAQYF. CDR3 nucleotide sequence: TGTGCCAGCAGTGAAGCCGGGACAGGGGGGATAAGGGCCCAGTACTTC.

The chain couples TRBV27 to TRBJ2-7; 9 nucleotides align to TRBD2. The CDR3 extends over 18 amino acids. CDR1 and CDR2 (germline): MNHEY, SMNVEV (reference sequence). Trimming cost V 3 bases and J 0 bases; bases outside gene matches: 12. The CDR3 here is CASSFQPTLAGSSYEQYF. CDR3 DNA sequence: TGTGCCAGCAGTTTTCAACCTACTCTAGCGGGGAGCTCCTACGAGCAGTACTTC.

The J gene is TRBJ2-1, the V gene TRBV10-3; TRBD1 might be the D (6 bases). This CDR3 comprises 16 residues. CDR1 and CDR2 (germline): ENHRY, SYGVKD. The V gene lost 4 bases and the J gene lost 6 bases, with 19 bases spanning the gap. Here the CDR3 reads CAISVGALGESNEQFF. The CDR3 DNA sequence: TGTGCCATCAGTGTGGGGGCCCTTGGAGAGAGCAATGAGCAGTTCTTC.

The rearrangement uses TRBV6-1 and TRBJ1-6, with TRBD1 as a possible D gene (5 bases). This CDR3 is 17 amino acids long. The germline V gene has CDR1 MNHNS and CDR2 SASEGT. V was shortened by 2 bases and J by 7 bases, with 18 bases between the two germline ends. The CDR3 coding sequence is TGTGCCAGCAGTGAAATCTTCGCAGGGTTCGGAAATTCACCCCTCCACTTT. Its protein product is CASSEIFAGFGNSPLHF.

The chain is built from TRBV4-3 and TRBJ2-2, with TRBD1 matching over 9 bases. Germline lookup yields CDR1 LGHNA and CDR2 YSLEER. There are 16 residues in the CDR3. The V gene end was trimmed by 1 base and the J gene end by 5 bases; junction bases not matched to a gene: 5. CDR3 protein: CASSQGMGQGTGELFF. In nucleotides, the CDR3 is TGCGCCAGCAGCCAAGGGATGGGACAGGGTACCGGGGAGCTGTTTTTT.

This clone was seen a single time. The chain combines TRBV2 with TRBJ2-7, with 9 bases aligning to TRBD2. The V segment lost 7 bases and the J segment 4 bases; nucleotides outside the gene matches: 26. This CDR3 comprises 20 residues. Germline loops: CDR1 SNHLY, CDR2 FYNNEI. CDR3 region: CASTGYFATTGSGRIYEQYF. CDR3 coding DNA: TGTGCCAGCACCGGGTATTTCGCTACGACCGGGAGCGGGAGGATTTACGAGCAGTACTTC.

This clone was recorded a few times. V is TRBV14 and J is TRBJ1-2; unclear D gene. The V gene lost 0 bases and the J gene lost 8 bases, with 10 bases spanning the gap. This CDR3 contains 13 residues. Germline-derived CDR1 and CDR2 are SGHDN and FVKESK. This chain's CDR3 is CASSQDFVLGYTF. The CDR3 nucleotides are TGTGCCAGCAGCCAAGATTTCGTCTTAGGCTACACCTTC. Filled out from reference TRBV14 and TRBJ1-2, the complete variable domain reads EAGVTQFPSHSVIEKGQTVTLRCDPISGHDNLYWYRRVMGKEIKFLLHFVKESKQDESGMPNNRFLAERTGGTYSTLKVQPAELEDSGVYFCASSQDFVLGYTFGSGTRLTVV.

The rearrangement joins TRBV5-1 to TRBJ2-7, with 9 nucleotides matching TRBD1. Germline V gene lookup returns CDR1 SGHRS and CDR2 YFSETQ. V dropped 3 bases and J dropped 3; count of bases not matched to a gene: 10. The CDR3 consists of 16 residues. This CDR3 is CASSSRTGAIDYEQYF. The DNA for the CDR3 is TGCGCCAGCAGCTCCAGGACAGGGGCGATTGACTACGAGCAGTACTTC.

This chain's CDR3 is CASSESGQSGSPLHF. In DNA, the CDR3 is TGTGCCAGCAGTGAATCAGGACAGAGCGGTTCACCCCTCCACTTT. V usage is TRBV6-1 and J usage is TRBJ1-6; possible D gene TRBD1, 6 bases. The germline gives CDR1 MNHNS, CDR2 SASEGT. The CDR3 is made up of 15 amino acids. Trimming left V 2 bases short and J 9 bases short, with 14 bases between.